This TCR beta chain comes out of a study of CXCR3-negative and CXCR3-positive naive CD8 T cells. Study summary: Every library held about 1.5 +/- 0.3 million TRB reads, and the total came to roughly 140 million.

Study results and caveats: Naive subsets showed comparable surface CD5, and TCR interaction strength was also inferred from TRB CDR3 physicochemistry. The study found more hydrophobic TRB CDR3s in CXCR3-positive naive cells than in CXCR3-negative naive cells.

CDR3 length: 12 residues. From germline, CDR1 is MDHEN and CDR2 SYDVKM. About this clonotype itself: The antigen is undetermined.

The TRB cDNA libraries were prepared by 5' RACE with UMI labels. TCRdb re-called the 5' RACE reads and gives one entry per CDR3 protein, without DNA. The sample features about 150,000 distinct CDR3 sequences, with 0.41% in its top ten. This sequence joins TRBV28 and TRBJ2-1; TCRdb proposes TRBD1, but this gene call is untestable without DNA. The source material was naive CXCR3+ CD8+ T cells from blood. The sample's subset: CD45RO-CCR7+CD27+CD95- naive CD8+ T cells expressing CXCR3 (TNR3+). The clonotype was recovered from a human donor in good health. Some clones in this sample may be carry-over from other donors' samples. This CDR3 reads CASSVRGPSKFF.